The 4 T cell receptor beta chains given below trace back to one sample, sequenced in a study of blood T cell repertoires in COVID-19. Repertoires were generated with immunoSEQ multiplex PCR, while TCRdb's copy carries only in-frame clones and drops some. The sample carries 150,000 to 200,000 clones, around 77% recorded once. The sequencing sample was made of peripheral blood. The receptors shown here come from a man aged 70 or older with acute or convalescent COVID-19.

The chain employs TRBV6-2 or TRBV6-3 and TRBJ2-7; weak D call: TRBD1 (6 bases). The CDR3 consists of 15 residues. Trimming took off 5 bases at V and 0 bases at J, with 14 bases between the two ends. The germline gives CDR1 MNHEY, CDR2 SVGEGT. The CDR3 nucleotides read TGTGCCAGCAGTACAGACAGGTTGAGCTCCTACGAGCAGTACTTC. This gives the protein CASSTDRLSSYEQYF.

The chain links TRBV6-5 to TRBJ2-2; perhaps TRBD2 as D (6 bases). This CDR3 region has 13 residues. Germline CDR1 and CDR2: MNHEY and SVGAGI. Trimming removed 5 bases from V and 7 bases from J, with 11 bases in between. The CDR3 protein is CASSPRRGGELFF. DNA for the CDR3: TGTGCCAGCAGTCCCCGGCGGGGCGGGGAGCTGTTTTTT.

The chain couples TRBV10-1 to TRBJ1-1; possible D gene TRBD1, 5 bases. The CDR3 consists of 12 residues. The germline CDR1 and CDR2 sequences are WNHNN and SYGVQD (reference sequence). V shed 5 bases and J shed 1 base, with 5 bases lying between them. The CDR3 is CASSTGNTEAFF. The CDR3 DNA follows: TGCGCCAGCAGTACAGGGAACACTGAAGCTTTCTTT.

The chain combines TRBV6-5 with TRBJ1-2; D is uncertain. CDR1 and CDR2 from the germline V gene are MNHEY and SVGAGI. Trimming shortened V by 0 bases and J by 2 bases, and 4 bases separated the two germline ends. The CDR3 totals 13 residues. The CDR3 DNA reads TGTGCCAGCAGTTACTCGAGAAACTATGGCTACACCTTC. Translating it yields CASSYSRNYGYTF.